Listed here are 32 T cell receptor beta chains from one sample, sequenced in a study of blood T cell repertoires in COVID-19. TCRdb's copy holds only in-frame clones and misses some; the assay was immunoSEQ multiplex PCR. This table has 300,000 to 350,000 clones, about 88% appearing once. The sample consisted of PBMCs or T cells enriched from blood (not recorded which). The receptors shown here come from a woman in her 30s who had been exposed to COVID-19.

The count of this clone is one. This chain uses TRBV19 with TRBJ1-2, with 7 bases aligning to TRBD1. V was pared by 0 bases and J by 2 bases, with 3 bases of the junction left unmatched. The CDR3 runs to 15 residues. From germline, CDR1 is LNHDA and CDR2 SQIVND (reference sequence). CDR3 in amino acids: CASSIEGTENYGYTF. In DNA, the CDR3 is TGTGCCAGTAGTATAGAGGGGACAGAGAACTATGGCTACACCTTC.

A word on this clone: At the DNA level, this CDR3 is encoded by other sequences in the same sample as well. CDR3 in amino acids: CASSGTGNQPQHF. For the CDR3, the DNA is TGTGCCAGTAGTGGAACGGGTAACCAGCCCCAGCATTTT. The genes are TRBV19 and TRBJ1-5; no clear D gene. Trimming shortened V by 5 bases and J by 7 bases, and 12 bases separated the two germline ends. The CDR3 totals 13 residues. CDR1 is LNHDA, CDR2 SQIVND, per germline (reference sequence).

The chain employs TRBV5-1 and TRBJ2-7; TRBD1 agrees at 7 bases. This CDR3 is 16 amino acids long. Germline V gene data show CDR1 as SGHRS and CDR2 as YFSETQ. Losses at the gene ends were 4 bases for V and 3 bases for J; bases not matched to a gene: 13. This CDR3 reads CASSPGGTDLHYEQYF. The CDR3 bases are TGCGCCAGCAGCCCGGGTGGGACAGATCTGCACTACGAGCAGTACTTC.

This clone showed up just a few times. The rearrangement uses TRBV9 and TRBJ2-5; TRBD2 aligns across 11 bases. The CDR3 length is 15 residues. The V and J ends lost 2 bases and 6 bases, in that order; junction bases with no gene match: 6. The germline CDR1 and CDR2 sequences are SGDLS and YYNGEE. The CDR3 DNA sequence: TGTGCCAGCAGCGTGGCTAGCGGGAGGACGCAGACCCAGTACTTC. Its protein product is CASSVASGRTQTQYF.

The rearrangement uses TRBV5-1 and TRBJ2-2; 10 bases fit TRBD2. This CDR3 is built from 18 residues. The V gene's germline CDR1 is SGHRS and CDR2 YFSETQ. J gave up 6 bases and V 0 bases, and 11 bases lay outside the gene matches. The CDR3 coding sequence is TGCGCCAGCAGCTTGGCCGGAACTAGCGGGATGGCGGCCGGGGAGCTGTTTTTT. It is translated as CASSLAGTSGMAAGELFF. Full variable domain (outside the CDR3, taken from reference TRBV5-1 and TRBJ2-2): KAGVTQTPRYLIKTRGQQVTLSCSPISGHRSVSWYQQTPGQGLQFLFEYFSETQRNKGNFPGRFSGRQFSNSRSEMNVSTLELGDSALYLCASSLAGTSGMAAGELFFGEGSRLTVL.

Only one count was recorded for this clone. The rearrangement uses TRBV28 and TRBJ2-6, with a possible D match to TRBD1 (7 bases). Looked up from germline, CDR1 is MDHEN and CDR2 is SYDVKM. Trimming removed 6 bases at V and 11 bases at J, with 14 bases between. The CDR3 runs to 13 residues. CDR3 nucleotide sequence: TGTGCCAGCAGGGAGGGAAGGGGGCACGTCCTGACTTTC. This codes for CASREGRGHVLTF.

J is TRBJ1-2 and V is TRBV5-1; a weak D match, TRBD1 (6 bases). The V and J ends lost 2 bases and 2 bases respectively, with 13 bases between them. The germline CDR1 and CDR2 sequences are SGHRS and YFSETQ. The CDR3 runs 15 residues. CDR3: CASSFYRETNYGYTF. The CDR3 DNA is TGCGCCAGCAGCTTCTACAGGGAAACAAACTATGGCTACACCTTC. The full variable domain, its missing parts supplied by reference TRBV5-1 and TRBJ1-2, is KAGVTQTPRYLIKTRGQQVTLSCSPISGHRSVSWYQQTPGQGLQFLFEYFSETQRNKGNFPGRFSGRQFSNSRSEMNVSTLELGDSALYLCASSFYRETNYGYTFGSGTRLTVV.

This clone was recorded a few times. This sequence joins TRBV20-1 and TRBJ2-7, with 14 bases aligning to TRBD2. Losses at the gene ends were 3 bases for V and 4 bases for J; bases not matched to a gene: 14. The CDR3 runs to 18 residues. The V gene's germline CDR1 is DFQATT and CDR2 SNEGSKA (reference sequence). Written as DNA, the CDR3 is TGCAGTGCTAGTCAATCTGCCGGGACTAGCGGGAGTAAGTACGAGCAGTACTTC. Its translation: CSASQSAGTSGSKYEQYF.

This clone has only one observation. The V gene is TRBV28, the J gene TRBJ1-2, with TRBD1 matching over 7 bases. Germline lookup yields CDR1 MDHEN and CDR2 SYDVKM. This CDR3 is 16 amino acids long. Trimming at V came to 6 bases and at J to 0 bases, leaving 10 bases not matched to a gene. CDR3 sequence: CASRGPGGRSNYGYTF. The DNA for the CDR3 is TGTGCCAGCAGGGGTCCAGGGGGTCGTTCTAACTATGGCTACACCTTC.

V gene TRBV7-3 combines with J gene TRBJ2-1, with a tentative D call TRBD1 (6 bases). Trimming took off 1 base at V and 0 bases at J, with 7 bases between the two ends. CDR3 length: 15 amino acids. Looked up from germline, CDR1 is SGHTA and CDR2 is FQGTGA. CDR3 in DNA: TGTGCCAGCAGCTTAAAACAGGGCTCCTACAATGAGCAGTTCTTC. It codes for CASSLKQGSYNEQFF.

The chain links TRBV6-2 or TRBV6-3 to TRBJ1-1; D is possibly TRBD1 (5 bases). The CDR3 contains 18 residues. The ends were cut back, 0 bases at V and 1 base at J, with 18 bases in the middle. Germline CDR1 reads MNHEY; CDR2 reads SVGEGT. The CDR3 here is CASSYSSKGILGNTEAFF. The CDR3 coding sequence is TGTGCCAGCAGTTACTCGAGTAAGGGGATTCTGGGGAACACTGAAGCTTTCTTT.

The genes are TRBV19 and TRBJ2-5, with D perhaps matching TRBD1 (5 bases). V dropped 3 bases and J dropped 2 bases, with 13 bases sitting between them. CDR3 size: 15 residues. The germline V gene encodes CDR1 LNHDA and CDR2 SQIVND (reference sequence). Here the CDR3 DNA reads TGTGCCAGTAGTATTATTACAGGTCTACAAGAGACCCAGTACTTC. It translates to CASSIITGLQETQYF.

In this sample, this clone turned up once. The CDR3 DNA is TGTGCCAGCAGCCACAGAACGCGACAAGAGACCCAGTACTTC. Its translation is CASSHRTRQETQYF. The J gene is TRBJ2-5, the V gene TRBV5-8; no clear D. Germline CDR1 is SGHTS and CDR2 is YDEGEE. The CDR3 consists of 14 residues. Trimming removed 4 bases from V and 2 bases from J, with 12 bases in between.

The chain carries TRBV21-1 and TRBJ1-3; TRBD1 reflects the table's D call only, with no check against the DNA. TRBV21-1 is given as a pseudogene. The CDR3 extends over 18 amino acids. The CDR3 DNA sequence: TGTGCCAGCAGCAAACCACACCGGGACAAGGGCTCTGGAAACACCATATATTTT. Translation: CASSKPHRDKGSGNTIYF.

The chain links TRBV19 to TRBJ1-3, with TRBD1 as a possible D gene (5 bases). Germline V gives CDR1 LNHDA, CDR2 SQIVND (reference sequence). This CDR3 has 16 residues. With 10 bases removed from V and 0 bases from J, the gap between germline ends came to 19 bases. The CDR3: CATRDSKKPSGNTIYF. The CDR3 nucleotides are TGTGCCACTAGAGACAGCAAAAAGCCCTCTGGAAACACCATATATTTT. Together with reference TRBV19 and TRBJ1-3, the CDR3 gives the full variable domain: DGGITQSPKYLFRKEGQNVTLSCEQNLNHDAMYWYRQDPGQGLRLIYYSQIVNDFQKGDIAEGYSVSREKKESFPLTVTSAQKNPTAFYLCATRDSKKPSGNTIYFGEGSWLTVV.

This clone was picked up one time. The V gene is TRBV3-1 (or the pseudogene TRBV3-2), the J gene TRBJ2-3; TRBD2 matches at 7 bases. After removal of 2 bases from V and 3 bases from J, the junction contained 11 bases not matched to a gene. The germline gives CDR1 LGHDT, CDR2 YNNKEL (reference sequence). The CDR3 covers 17 residues. The CDR3 sequence is CASSQRFAGVGTDTQYF. The CDR3 nucleotides read TGTGCCAGCAGCCAACGCTTCGCGGGAGTAGGGACAGATACGCAGTATTTT.

This chain connects TRBV2 to TRBJ1-5; 10 bases agree with TRBD1. Germline lookup yields CDR1 SNHLY and CDR2 FYNNEI. Trimming took 5 bases from V and 8 from J; bases not matched to a gene: 15. CDR3 length equals 17 residues. The DNA for the CDR3 is TGTGCCAGCAGTCCTTATTCATCGACAGGGGGCGGCAAGCCCCAGCATTTT. It specifies CASSPYSSTGGGKPQHF.

This chain uses TRBV29-1 with TRBJ2-3, with TRBD1 matching 7 bases. V dropped 4 bases and J dropped 0; count of bases not matched to a gene: 4. CDR3 length: 14 residues. Germline-derived CDR1 and CDR2 are SQVTM and ANQGSEA. The CDR3 sequence: CSVGPGQSTDTQYF. The CDR3 region has the DNA TGCAGCGTTGGGCCGGGACAGAGCACAGATACGCAGTATTTT.

Only one count was recorded for this clone. For the CDR3, the DNA is TGCGCCAGCAGCACCTGGACAGGAAAGAACACTGAAGCTTTCTTT. Its protein is CASSTWTGKNTEAFF. The chain carries TRBV5-1 and TRBJ1-1; 7 bases align to TRBD1. This CDR3 comprises 15 residues. V lost 4 bases to trimming and J lost 1 base; unmatched junction nucleotides: 7. Germline CDR1 is SGHRS and CDR2 is YFSETQ. The full variable domain, completed using reference TRBV5-1 and TRBJ1-1, is KAGVTQTPRYLIKTRGQQVTLSCSPISGHRSVSWYQQTPGQGLQFLFEYFSETQRNKGNFPGRFSGRQFSNSRSEMNVSTLELGDSALYLCASSTWTGKNTEAFFGQGTRLTVV.

The chain has TRBV27 and TRBJ2-7; possibly TRBD1 for D (5 bases). This CDR3 has 14 amino acids. CDR1 is MNHEY, CDR2 SMNVEV, per germline (reference sequence). Between the trimmed V and J ends, which lost 4 bases and 5 bases, there was a span of 15 bases. This CDR3 is CASSSWVGADEQYF. In DNA form, the CDR3 reads TGTGCCAGCAGTTCTTGGGTAGGGGCCGACGAGCAGTACTTC.

J is TRBJ1-4 and V is TRBV2; D is uncertain. The germline CDR1 and CDR2 sequences are SNHLY and FYNNEI. This CDR3 comprises 12 residues. V was trimmed by 6 bases and J by 4 bases, leaving 6 bases between them. CDR3 sequence: CASRGSNEKLFF. The CDR3 coding sequence is TGTGCCAGCAGGGGCAGTAATGAAAAACTGTTTTTT.

The V call is TRBV28, the J call TRBJ1-5, with D possibly being TRBD1 (6 bases). Germline V CDR1 and CDR2: MDHEN, SYDVKM. Trimming pared 5 bases from V and 0 bases from J, leaving 23 bases between. This CDR3 spans 19 amino acids. The CDR3 spells CASSAPRAGKGDSNQPQHF. The CDR3 bases are TGTGCCAGCAGTGCTCCGCGGGCAGGGAAGGGGGATAGCAATCAGCCCCAGCATTTT.

The genes are TRBV7-9 and TRBJ1-5; D might be TRBD1 (5 bases). Trimming stripped 6 bases from V and 9 bases from J, with 12 bases between. The CDR3 totals 12 residues. Per the germline V gene, CDR1 is SEHNR and CDR2 is FQNEAQ (reference sequence). For the CDR3, the DNA is TGTGCCAGCAGTTTGATCGGGGGGCCCCAGCATTTT. Translating it yields CASSLIGGPQHF.

The chain combines TRBV5-1 with TRBJ2-7; the match to TRBD2 covers 8 bases. With 4 bases clipped from V and 3 bases from J, the junction kept 9 bases outside the gene matches. Germline CDR1 SGHRS, CDR2 YFSETQ. This CDR3 contains 15 residues. DNA for the CDR3: TGCGCCAGCAGCCACTGGAGCGGGAGTCACTACGAGCAGTACTTC. It specifies CASSHWSGSHYEQYF.

The chain joins TRBV2 to TRBJ2-7; D may be TRBD1 (6 bases). Germline V gene data show CDR1 as SNHLY and CDR2 as FYNNEI. This CDR3 spans 15 amino acids. Trimming shortened V by 6 bases and J by 1 base, and 16 bases separated the two germline ends. CDR3 sequence: CASSLNRVLSYEQYF. The CDR3 coding sequence is TGTGCCAGCAGCCTTAACAGGGTCCTATCCTACGAGCAGTACTTC.

The chain recombines TRBV7-3 with TRBJ1-4; TRBD1 aligns across 7 bases. This CDR3 comprises 15 residues. Germline V CDR1 and CDR2: SGHTA, FQGTGA. Trimming took 5 bases from V and 8 from J; bases not matched to a gene: 11. CDR3 region: CASSLRTGLDEKLFF. CDR3 sequence (DNA): TGTGCCAGCAGCCTACGGACAGGCCTTGACGAAAAACTGTTTTTT.

This sequence joins TRBV7-3 and TRBJ2-3; 10 bases align to TRBD1. With 3 bases clipped from V and 8 bases from J, the junction kept 5 bases outside the gene matches. CDR1 SGHTA and CDR2 FQGTGA come from the germline V gene. CDR3 size: 14 residues. This chain's CDR3 is CASSLTTGGGTQYF. The CDR3, as DNA: TGTGCCAGCAGCTTGACGACAGGGGGCGGTACGCAGTATTTT.

The chain carries TRBV14 and TRBJ2-1, with TRBD2 matching over 12 bases. CDR3 length equals 15 residues. Per the germline V gene, CDR1 is SGHDN and CDR2 is FVKESK. Trimming removed 8 bases from V and 4 bases from J; junction bases left unmatched: 6. CDR3 nucleotide sequence: TGTGCCAGCGGGCTAGCGGGAGGGTCTTACAATGAGCAGTTCTTC. Its protein product is CASGLAGGSYNEQFF.

This chain connects TRBV30 to TRBJ1-5; TRBD1 might be the D (6 bases). This CDR3 has 17 residues. CDR1 is GTSNPN and CDR2 is SVGIG in the germline V gene (reference sequence). Between the trimmed V and J ends, which lost 0 bases and 0 bases, there was a span of 15 bases. The CDR3 coding sequence is TGTGCCTGGAGTGTGAACAGGGTCGGGGATAGCAATCAGCCCCAGCATTTT. It encodes CAWSVNRVGDSNQPQHF.

The chain employs TRBV4-1 and TRBJ2-3, with 8 bases aligning to TRBD1. V shed 0 bases and J 1 base; nucleotides not matched to a gene: 6. The CDR3 is made up of 17 amino acids. Germline CDR1 is MGHRA and CDR2 is YSYEKL. The CDR3, as DNA: TGCGCCAGCAGCCAAGAGGGTACAGGGGGAGGCACAGATACGCAGTATTTT. This codes for CASSQEGTGGGTDTQYF.

The CDR3 loop reads CASGQQLNIQYF. The CDR3 DNA sequence: TGTGCCAGCGGACAGCAGCTAAACATTCAGTACTTC. The V and J genes are TRBV3-1 (or the pseudogene TRBV3-2) and TRBJ2-4, with TRBD1 as a possible D gene (6 bases). This CDR3 has 12 residues. Germline CDR1 LGHDT, CDR2 YNNKEL (reference sequence). V lost 8 bases to trimming and J lost 6 bases, with 11 bases between them.

This clone was found once. The V gene is TRBV28, the J gene TRBJ2-1; 14 positions match TRBD2. Unmatched junction bases numbered 23, after V lost 2 bases and J lost 14 bases. This CDR3 has 20 amino acids. The V gene's germline CDR1 is MDHEN and CDR2 SYDVKM. The CDR3 coding sequence is TGTGCCAGCAGTTTACTTGCGCAGGGCGTGCGACTAGCGGGAGGGCCTCTTAAGTTCTTC. This encodes CASSLLAQGVRLAGGPLKFF.